This T cell receptor beta chain was identified during a study of blood T cell repertoires in COVID-19. Study overall: The United States, Italy and Spain were the sources of the acute and convalescent COVID-19 samples. Sources were T cells, B-cell-depleted T cells, or PBMCs; the material itself was cDNA or gDNA.

Germline-derived CDR1 and CDR2 are DFQATT and SNEGSKA (reference sequence). CDR3 length equals 14 residues. The germline V and J ends were trimmed by 3 bases and 0 bases, with 10 bases remaining between them. Authors' data handling: Cell counts per sample came from amplifying reference gene primers. Only in-frame clones appear in the TCRdb table, and some are missing; sequencing was by immunoSEQ multiplex PCR. For V, J and clone size, that table is used; D and trimming come from the DNA. The sample comprises 100,000 to 150,000 clones, 85% of which are singletons, and about a quarter rests with the top ten.

The receptor's source is a woman older than 75 with acute or convalescent COVID-19. Sequences were obtained from peripheral blood. The V call is TRBV20-1, the J call TRBJ2-3; tentative D call: TRBD2 (6 bases). The CDR3 loop is CSASRDSSTDTQYF. In nucleotides, the CDR3 is TGCAGTGCTAGTAGGGACTCGAGCACAGATACGCAGTATTTT.